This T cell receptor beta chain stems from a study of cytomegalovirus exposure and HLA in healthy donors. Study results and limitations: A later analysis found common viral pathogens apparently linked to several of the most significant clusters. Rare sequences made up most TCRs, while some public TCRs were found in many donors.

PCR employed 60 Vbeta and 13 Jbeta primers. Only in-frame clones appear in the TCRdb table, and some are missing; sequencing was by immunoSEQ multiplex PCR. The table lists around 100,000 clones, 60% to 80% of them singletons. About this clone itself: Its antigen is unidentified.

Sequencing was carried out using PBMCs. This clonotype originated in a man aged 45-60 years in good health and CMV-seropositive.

The CDR3 loop is CASSSPDTQYF. DNA of the CDR3: TGTGCCAGCAGCTCCCCGGATACGCAGTATTTT. V is TRBV28 and J is TRBJ2-3, with D uncertain. The CDR3 loop spans 11 amino acids. V was pared by 6 bases and J by 6 bases, with 7 bases between. Germline CDR1 reads MDHEN; CDR2 reads SYDVKM.